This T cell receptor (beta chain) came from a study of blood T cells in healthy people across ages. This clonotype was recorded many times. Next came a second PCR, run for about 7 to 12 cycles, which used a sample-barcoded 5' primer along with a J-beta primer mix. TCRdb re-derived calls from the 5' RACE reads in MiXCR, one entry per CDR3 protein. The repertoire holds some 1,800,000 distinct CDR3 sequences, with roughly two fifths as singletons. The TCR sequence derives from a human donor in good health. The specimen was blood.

CDR3: CASSGTGGMETQYF. DNA of the CDR3: TGCGCCAGCAGCGGGACAGGGGGCATGGAGACCCAGTACTTC. The chain uses TRBV5-1 and TRBJ2-5; 12 bases are shared with TRBD1. Germline-derived CDR1 and CDR2 are SGHRS and YFSETQ. The length of the CDR3 is 14 residues. After removal of 4 bases from V and 5 bases from J, the junction contained 3 bases not matched to a gene.